Listed below are T cell receptor beta chains from one sample, sequenced in a study of cytomegalovirus exposure and HLA in healthy donors. Some clones are missing from TCRdb's copy, which holds only in-frame ones; the method was immunoSEQ multiplex PCR. The table lists hundreds of thousands of clones, 75% to 90% of them singletons. Material for sequencing was PBMCs. These receptors were taken from a woman under 30 in good health and CMV-seronegative. CDR3s include the opening cysteine and the closing phenylalanine or tryptophan.

cdr3_aa: CASSGTPDNEQFF; j_call: TRBJ2-1; v_call: TRBV10-1
cdr3_aa: CASSVGLGQNSPLHF; j_call: TRBJ1-6; v_call: TRBV9
cdr3_aa: CASRAGLGYEQYF; j_call: TRBJ2-7; v_call: TRBV28
cdr3_aa: CAISLKRDNNEQFF; j_call: TRBJ2-1; v_call: TRBV10-3
cdr3_aa: CASSSLSLGAGEQFF; j_call: TRBJ2-1; v_call: TRBV28
cdr3_aa: CASSYKYAPRYGYTF; j_call: TRBJ1-2; v_call: TRBV28
cdr3_aa: CASSSAPGGLEQYF; j_call: TRBJ2-7; v_call: TRBV27
cdr3_aa: CAWSSSGTVGNEQFF; j_call: TRBJ2-1; v_call: TRBV30
cdr3_aa: CASSSRQGIYRNEQYF; j_call: TRBJ2-7; v_call: TRBV7-9
cdr3_aa: CASSEAGQGYF; j_call: TRBJ2-7; v_call: TRBV2
cdr3_aa: CASSFQGVNQPQHF; j_call: TRBJ1-5; v_call: TRBV27
cdr3_aa: CASSPSWGTNNEQFF; j_call: TRBJ2-1; v_call: TRBV18
cdr3_aa: CASSSNRGRGSGELFF; j_call: TRBJ2-2; v_call: TRBV5-4
cdr3_aa: CASSQMGPGGAWKRRAYEQYF; j_call: TRBJ2-7; v_call: TRBV19
cdr3_aa: CASQGGANVLTF; j_call: TRBJ2-6; v_call: TRBV6-6
cdr3_aa: CASSLGGGGLSTDTQYF; j_call: TRBJ2-3; v_call: TRBV27
cdr3_aa: CASSQGVGETGTEAFF; j_call: TRBJ1-1; v_call: TRBV18
cdr3_aa: CASSLAGGSNEQFF; j_call: TRBJ2-1; v_call: TRBV27
cdr3_aa: CATSRAPGGRLVF; j_call: TRBJ2-1; v_call: TRBV15
cdr3_aa: CASSVARDRVGGNEQYF; j_call: TRBJ2-7; v_call: TRBV9
cdr3_aa: CASSLGLAGSQFF; j_call: TRBJ2-1; v_call: TRBV28
cdr3_aa: CAISAGTGSPPYEQYF; j_call: TRBJ2-7; v_call: TRBV10-3
cdr3_aa: CASSPVAGNSGNTIYF; j_call: TRBJ1-3; v_call: TRBV5-1
cdr3_aa: CASRPDREETQYF; j_call: TRBJ2-5; v_call: TRBV2
cdr3_aa: CASSQRQGMGDTQYF; j_call: TRBJ2-3; v_call: TRBV2
cdr3_aa: CASSPLTQKREEYLNEQYF; j_call: TRBJ2-7; v_call: TRBV28
cdr3_aa: CASSGPGRLYNEQFF; j_call: TRBJ2-1; v_call: TRBV11-2
cdr3_aa: CASSLVGGLRSEQYF; j_call: TRBJ2-7; v_call: TRBV7-9
cdr3_aa: CASSFSFTDTQYF; j_call: TRBJ2-3; v_call: TRBV27
cdr3_aa: CASSPSGLAGARPYEQYF; j_call: TRBJ2-7; v_call: TRBV27
cdr3_aa: CASSLLAGGGGTQYF; j_call: TRBJ2-3; v_call: TRBV5-4
cdr3_aa: CSVRYPGSEAFF; j_call: TRBJ1-1; v_call: TRBV29-1
cdr3_aa: CASSHLRGVETQYF; j_call: TRBJ2-5; v_call: TRBV4-1
cdr3_aa: CASTYRGGRPGEQYF; j_call: TRBJ2-7; v_call: TRBV6-6
cdr3_aa: CASSLDRPAVASPLHF; j_call: TRBJ1-6; v_call: TRBV11-2
cdr3_aa: CASSFIAEGDEQYF; j_call: TRBJ2-7; v_call: TRBV11-2
cdr3_aa: CASSFSGRAKGTDTQYF; j_call: TRBJ2-3; v_call: TRBV5-1
cdr3_aa: CASRGLAEDYEQYF; j_call: TRBJ2-7; v_call: TRBV6-5
cdr3_aa: CASSQGYTQGATEAFF; j_call: TRBJ1-1; v_call: TRBV5-1
cdr3_aa: CASSLGTSGRGYEQYF; j_call: TRBJ2-7; v_call: TRBV19
cdr3_aa: CASRGDREYQPQHF; j_call: TRBJ1-5; v_call: TRBV2
cdr3_aa: CASSFLGGAWLFF; j_call: TRBJ2-1; v_call: TRBV27
cdr3_aa: CASSYSRLSSTDTQYF; j_call: TRBJ2-3; v_call: TRBV6-6
cdr3_aa: CASSNGLAGPYEQYF; j_call: TRBJ2-7; v_call: TRBV7-6
cdr3_aa: CARGQGASGAGSYEQYF; j_call: TRBJ2-7; v_call: TRBV27